These T cell receptor beta chains were read from a single sample in a study of Graves' ophthalmopathy and Graves' hyperthyroidism. A single record per CDR3 protein comes from TCRdb applying MiXCR to the multiplex PCR reads. Of about 590,000 distinct CDR3 sequences in the sample, 35% to 40% are singletons; the top ten hold less than 4.5%. Material: peripheral blood or thyroid tissue (not recorded which). All receptors come from an adult man with Graves' hyperthyroidism. The CDR3 runs from the conserved cysteine through the conserved F or W. A D gene is named only where the DNA matches it firmly. The size of a clone is reported for some rows only, either as once, few or many, or as a class for expanded clones.

v_call	clone_size	j_call	d_call	cdr3_nt	cdr3_aa
TRBV10-3	many	TRBJ2-7	TRBD2	TGTGCCATCAGTGGGGAGGGTAGGTACGAGCAGTACTTC	CAISGEGRYEQYF
TRBV10-3	.	TRBJ1-5	.	TGTGCCATCAGCGAACAACCGGGACAAGGGAGAGAGACCCAGCATTTT	CAISEQPGQGRETQHF
TRBV6-5	many	TRBJ1-2	.	TGTGCCACCGGGGGGCAGGCAGGAAACTATGGCTACACCTTC	CATGGQAGNYGYTF
TRBV7-2	.	TRBJ2-5	TRBD1	TGTGCCAGCAGCGGGACAGGGGGTAGTGAGACCCAGTACTTC	CASSGTGGSETQYF
TRBV10-2	.	TRBJ2-7	.	TGCGGCAGCAGTGAGTCGACAGTCACCTACGAGCAGTACTTC	CGSSESTVTYEQYF
TRBV20-1	many	TRBJ2-7	.	TGCAGTGCTAACCGACAGGCCTCCTCCTACGAGCAGTACTTC	CSANRQASSYEQYF
TRBV10-3	.	TRBJ2-7	TRBD1	TGTGCCAGCGGTAAGCACCCTCAAGACAGGGTCGGCGAGCAGTACTTC	CASGKHPQDRVGEQYF
TRBV30	few	TRBJ1-5	.	TGTGCCTGGAGTTTCGGTCAGCCCCAGCATTTT	CAWSFGQPQHF
TRBV9	many	TRBJ1-6	.	TGTGCCAGCAGCGTCCTAGAGGCAGGCAATTCACCCCTCCACTTT	CASSVLEAGNSPLHF
TRBV9	few	TRBJ1-6	.	TGTGCCAGCAGCGTAGGGAAGGGGGATAATTCACCCCTCCACTTT	CASSVGKGDNSPLHF
TRBV29-1	once	TRBJ1-5	TRBD1	TGCAGCGTTGGGACAGGGATCGGCGAGCAGCCCCAGCATTTT	CSVGTGIGEQPQHF
TRBV30	few	TRBJ1-1	.	TGTGCCTGGAGTCAGGAAAAAGCAAAAGCTTTCTTT	CAWSQEKAKAFF
TRBV20-1	many	TRBJ1-1	.	TGCAGTGCTAGAGAGGGGCAGGGTAGCACTGAAGCTTTCTTT	CSAREGQGSTEAFF
TRBV20-1	.	TRBJ2-1	TRBD2	TGCAGTGCTTACCCTAGCGGGAGTATTGAGCAGTTCTTC	CSAYPSGSIEQFF
TRBV5-5	few	TRBJ1-4	.	TGTGCCAGCAGTTCTACGGGGGCTAATGAAAAACTGTTTTTT	CASSSTGANEKLFF
TRBV7-9	many	TRBJ2-7	TRBD2	TGTGCCAGCAGCTCTACCCGGGGACTAGCGAGCTACGAGCAGTACTTC	CASSSTRGLASYEQYF
TRBV7-9	many	TRBJ1-1	TRBD1	TGTGCCAGCAGCCGACAGGGGCTGAACACTGAAGCTTTCTTT	CASSRQGLNTEAFF
TRBV20-1	many	TRBJ1-1	.	TGCAGTGCTAGAGCCGGGGTGAACACTGAAGCTTTCTTT	CSARAGVNTEAFF
TRBV20-1	many	TRBJ2-7	TRBD1	TGCAGTGCTAGAGATGGCCGGGACAGCTCCTACGAGCAGTACTTC	CSARDGRDSSYEQYF
TRBV5-6	many	TRBJ1-5	.	TGTGCCAGCAGCTTGTTTGGGGCAGGCAATCAGCCCCAGCATTTT	CASSLFGAGNQPQHF
TRBV20-1	many	TRBJ1-5	TRBD1	TGCAGTGCTAGAGATCAGGGGGGAATTAGGGATCAGCCCCAGCATTTT	CSARDQGGIRDQPQHF
TRBV6-5	many	TRBJ1-4	.	TGTGCCAGCAGTTCCCCAGGAAATGAAAAACTGTTTTTT	CASSSPGNEKLFF
TRBV7-2	.	TRBJ2-2	.	TGTGCCAGCAGCTTACTAGCCGGGACAGGGGAGCTGTTTTTT	CASSLLAGTGELFF
TRBV6-5	once	TRBJ2-7	TRBD2	TGTGCCAGCAATCAACCCGGGACTAGCGGGGGGGCCCGGGAGCAGTACTTC	CASNQPGTSGGAREQYF
TRBV20-1	many	TRBJ1-5	.	TGCAGTGCTAGAGCTACTCTCGGCGGGGGGAGTCAGGATCAGCCCCAGCATTTT	CSARATLGGGSQDQPQHF
TRBV7-9	.	TRBJ2-1	TRBD2	TGTGCCAGCAGCTTGTTGAGACTAGCCCACAATGAGCAGTTCTTC	CASSLLRLAHNEQFF
TRBV12-3/TRBV12-4	.	TRBJ1-4	.	TGTGCCAGCAGATGGGGGGCAGGGAATGATGAAAAACTGTTTTTT	CASRWGAGNDEKLFF
TRBV29-1	.	TRBJ2-3	TRBD2	TGCAGCGCACTAGCGGGGGCCGGCACAGATACGCAGTATTTT	CSALAGAGTDTQYF
TRBV7-2	many	TRBJ1-2	.	TGTGCCAGCAGCCCCCGGAGGTCCCATGGCTACACCTTC	CASSPRRSHGYTF
TRBV20-1	many	TRBJ1-1	.	TGCAGTGCTAGAGATATAGGGGAGAGCACTGAAGCTTTCTTT	CSARDIGESTEAFF
TRBV24-1	.	TRBJ2-5	TRBD2	TGTGCCACCAGTGACCGTGACGGGGGGGAGACCCAGTACTTC	CATSDRDGGETQYF
TRBV2	.	TRBJ1-2	.	TGTGCCAGCAGTGAAGACGATCTGCAGGGGCTGATCTATGGCTACACCTTC	CASSEDDLQGLIYGYTF
TRBV6-5	many	TRBJ2-5	.	TGTGCCAGCAGTGATAGCTTCGGAGAGACCCAGTACTTC	CASSDSFGETQYF
TRBV7-9	.	TRBJ1-2	.	TGTGCCAGCAGCTTAGGAGAGGGAGTTAACTATGGCTACACCTTC	CASSLGEGVNYGYTF
TRBV5-4	many	TRBJ1-1	.	TGTGCCAGCAGCTTGGAAACGGGACGGCGAGATGGTGAAGCTTTCTTT	CASSLETGRRDGEAFF
TRBV11-3	few	TRBJ1-5	.	TGTGCCAGCAGCCCCCCTCGGCGACAGAGCAATCAGCCCCAGCATTTT	CASSPPRRQSNQPQHF
TRBV12-3/TRBV12-4	.	TRBJ2-5	TRBD2	TGTGCCAGCAGTTTAGCGAGGGCGGGGGCCCAGTACTTC	CASSLARAGAQYF
TRBV12-3/TRBV12-4	many	TRBJ1-1	.	TGTGCCAGCAGTTTGTTAGTGAACACTGAAGCTTTCTTT	CASSLLVNTEAFF
TRBV20-1	.	TRBJ2-3	TRBD2	TGCAGTGCTCCTCTCGGCGGGGGTGCCACAGATACGCAGTATTTT	CSAPLGGGATDTQYF